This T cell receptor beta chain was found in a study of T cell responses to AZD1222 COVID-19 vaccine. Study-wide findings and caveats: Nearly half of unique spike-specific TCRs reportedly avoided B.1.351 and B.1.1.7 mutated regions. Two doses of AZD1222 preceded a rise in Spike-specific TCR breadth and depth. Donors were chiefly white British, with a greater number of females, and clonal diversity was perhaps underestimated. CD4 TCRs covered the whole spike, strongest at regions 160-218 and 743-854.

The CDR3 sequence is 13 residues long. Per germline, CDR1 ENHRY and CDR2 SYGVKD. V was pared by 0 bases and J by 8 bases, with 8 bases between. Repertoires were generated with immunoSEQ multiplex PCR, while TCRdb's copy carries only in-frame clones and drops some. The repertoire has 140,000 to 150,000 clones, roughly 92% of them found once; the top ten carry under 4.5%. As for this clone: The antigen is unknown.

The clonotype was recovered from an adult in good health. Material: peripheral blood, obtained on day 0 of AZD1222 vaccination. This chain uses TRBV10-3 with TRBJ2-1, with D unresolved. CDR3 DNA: TGTGCCATCAGTGAGTCGATCCGGGATGAGCAGTTCTTC. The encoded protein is CAISESIRDEQFF.